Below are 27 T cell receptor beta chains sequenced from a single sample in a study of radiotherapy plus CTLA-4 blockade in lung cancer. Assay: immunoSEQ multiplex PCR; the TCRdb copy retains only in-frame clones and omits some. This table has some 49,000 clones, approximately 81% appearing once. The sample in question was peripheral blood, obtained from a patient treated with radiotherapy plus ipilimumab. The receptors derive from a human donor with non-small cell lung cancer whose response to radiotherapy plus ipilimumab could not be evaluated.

The CDR3 bases are TGTGCCAGCTCACCACCTTCCTATCCTGAGCAGTTCTTC. Amino acid sequence: CASSPPSYPEQFF. The V gene is TRBV18, the J gene TRBJ2-1; no clear D gene. V shed 0 bases and J shed 9 bases, with 9 bases lying between them. This CDR3 region has 13 residues. The V gene's germline CDR1 is KGHSH and CDR2 LQKENI.

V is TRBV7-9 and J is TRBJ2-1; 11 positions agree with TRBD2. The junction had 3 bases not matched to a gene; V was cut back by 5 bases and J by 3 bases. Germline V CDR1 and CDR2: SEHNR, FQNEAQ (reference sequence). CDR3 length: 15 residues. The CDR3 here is CASSTGTSGYNEQFF. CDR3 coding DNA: TGTGCCAGCAGCACCGGGACTAGCGGCTACAATGAGCAGTTCTTC.

For the CDR3, the DNA is TGTGCCAGCAGTCTCTTCACAGGGGATCAGCCCCAGCATTTT. The encoded protein is CASSLFTGDQPQHF. The chain uses TRBV27 and TRBJ1-5; 7 bases are shared with TRBD1. In germline, CDR1 is MNHEY, CDR2 SMNVEV (reference sequence). Trimming took 5 bases from V and 5 from J; bases not matched to a gene: 6. The CDR3 spans 14 residues.

CDR3 DNA: TGTGCCAGCAGCCACGAGGGAAACTATGGCTACACCTTC. Translated, it gives CASSHEGNYGYTF. The chain has TRBV6-6 and TRBJ1-2; D not resolved. V lost 6 bases to trimming and J lost 2 bases, with 10 bases between them. Germline CDR1 MNHNY, CDR2 SVGAGI (reference sequence). The CDR3 contains 13 residues.

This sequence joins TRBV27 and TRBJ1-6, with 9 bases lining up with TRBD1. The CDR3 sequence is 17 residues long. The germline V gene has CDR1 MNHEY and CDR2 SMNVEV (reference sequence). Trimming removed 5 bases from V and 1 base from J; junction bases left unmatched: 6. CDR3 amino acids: CASSPTGGISYNSPLHF. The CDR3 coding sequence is TGTGCCAGCAGTCCCACAGGGGGCATATCCTATAATTCACCCCTCCACTTT.

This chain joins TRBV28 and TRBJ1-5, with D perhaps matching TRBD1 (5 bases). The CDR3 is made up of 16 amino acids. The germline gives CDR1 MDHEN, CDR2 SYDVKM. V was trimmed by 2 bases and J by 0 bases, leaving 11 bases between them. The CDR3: CASSLETAYSNQPQHF. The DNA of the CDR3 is TGTGCCAGCAGTTTAGAGACAGCTTATAGCAATCAGCCCCAGCATTTT.

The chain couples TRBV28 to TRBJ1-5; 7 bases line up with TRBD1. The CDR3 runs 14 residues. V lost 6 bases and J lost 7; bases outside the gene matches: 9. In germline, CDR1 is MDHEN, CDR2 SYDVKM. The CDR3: CASSRNRGWQPQHF. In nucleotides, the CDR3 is TGTGCCAGCAGCCGGAACAGGGGTTGGCAGCCCCAGCATTTT.

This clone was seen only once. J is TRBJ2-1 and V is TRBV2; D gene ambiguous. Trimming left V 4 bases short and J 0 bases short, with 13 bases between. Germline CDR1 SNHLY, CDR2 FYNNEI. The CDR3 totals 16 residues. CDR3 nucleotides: TGTGCCAGCAGTGCTCGAGCGCGCAGCTCCTACAATGAGCAGTTCTTC. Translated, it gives CASSARARSSYNEQFF.

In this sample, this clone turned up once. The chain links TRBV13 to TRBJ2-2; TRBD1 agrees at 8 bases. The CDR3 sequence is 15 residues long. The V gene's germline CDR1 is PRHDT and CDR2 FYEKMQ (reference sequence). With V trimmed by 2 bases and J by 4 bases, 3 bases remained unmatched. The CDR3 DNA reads TGTGCCAGCAGCTTAACCCAGGGGGCCACCGGGGAGCTGTTTTTT. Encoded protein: CASSLTQGATGELFF. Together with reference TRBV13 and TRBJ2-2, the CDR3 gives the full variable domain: AAGVIQSPRHLIKEKRETATLKCYPIPRHDTVYWYQQGPGQDPQFLISFYEKMQSDKGSIPDRFSAQQFSDYHSELNMSSLELGDSALYFCASSLTQGATGELFFGEGSRLTVL.

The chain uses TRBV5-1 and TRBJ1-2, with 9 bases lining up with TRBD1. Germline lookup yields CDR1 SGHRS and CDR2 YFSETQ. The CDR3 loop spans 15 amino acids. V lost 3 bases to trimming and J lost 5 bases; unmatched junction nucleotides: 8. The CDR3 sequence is CASSSGQGSPYGYTF. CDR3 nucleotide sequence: TGCGCCAGCAGCTCGGGACAGGGTTCCCCATATGGCTACACCTTC.

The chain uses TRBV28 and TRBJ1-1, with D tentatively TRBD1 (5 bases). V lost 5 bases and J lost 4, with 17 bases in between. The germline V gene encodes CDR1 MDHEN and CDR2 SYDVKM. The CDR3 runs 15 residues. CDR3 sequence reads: CASSLRTTWFTEAFF. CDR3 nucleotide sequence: TGTGCCAGCAGTCTGCGGACAACGTGGTTCACTGAAGCTTTCTTT. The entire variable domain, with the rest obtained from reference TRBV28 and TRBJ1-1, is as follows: DVKVTQSSRYLVKRTGEKVFLECVQDMDHENMFWYRQDPGLGLRLIYFSYDVKMKEKGDIPEGYSVSREKKERFSLILESASTNQTSMYLCASSLRTTWFTEAFFGQGTRLTVV.

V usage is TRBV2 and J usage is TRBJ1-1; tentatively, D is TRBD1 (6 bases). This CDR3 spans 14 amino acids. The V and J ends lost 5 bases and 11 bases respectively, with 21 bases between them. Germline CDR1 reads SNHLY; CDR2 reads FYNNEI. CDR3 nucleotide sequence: TGTGCCAGCAGTCGTAGGACAGAAGGGGGTGAGGCTTTCTTT. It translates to CASSRRTEGGEAFF.

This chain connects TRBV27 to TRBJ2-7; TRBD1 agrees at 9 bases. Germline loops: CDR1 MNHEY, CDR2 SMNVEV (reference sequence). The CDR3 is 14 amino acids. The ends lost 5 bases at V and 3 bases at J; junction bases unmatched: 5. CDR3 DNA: TGTGCCAGCAGTATTCGACAGGGGGTCTACGAGCAGTACTTC. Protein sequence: CASSIRQGVYEQYF.

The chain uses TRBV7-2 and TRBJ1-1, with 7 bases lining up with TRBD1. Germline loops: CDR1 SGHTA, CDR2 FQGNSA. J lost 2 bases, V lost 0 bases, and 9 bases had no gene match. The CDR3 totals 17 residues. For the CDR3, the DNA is TGTGCCAGCAGCTTAGCTTATTTTCGGGACAGAAACACTGAAGCTTTCTTT. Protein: CASSLAYFRDRNTEAFF.

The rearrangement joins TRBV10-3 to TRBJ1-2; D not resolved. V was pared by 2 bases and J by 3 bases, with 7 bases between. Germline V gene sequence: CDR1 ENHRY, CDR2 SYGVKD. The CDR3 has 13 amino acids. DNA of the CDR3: TGTGCCATCAGTGAGGGGCAGGACTATGGCTACACCTTC. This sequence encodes CAISEGQDYGYTF.

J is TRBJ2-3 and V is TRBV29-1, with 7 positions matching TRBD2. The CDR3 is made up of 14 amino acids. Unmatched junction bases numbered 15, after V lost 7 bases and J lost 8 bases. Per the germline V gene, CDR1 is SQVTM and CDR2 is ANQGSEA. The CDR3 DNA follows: TGCAGCGATTCTCCCGCGCGGGGGATTGTTACGCAGTATTTT. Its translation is CSDSPARGIVTQYF.

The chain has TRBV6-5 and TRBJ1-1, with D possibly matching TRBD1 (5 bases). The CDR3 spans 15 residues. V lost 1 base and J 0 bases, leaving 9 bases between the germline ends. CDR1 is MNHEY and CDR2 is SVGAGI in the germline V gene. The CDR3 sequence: CASSYFGGLNTEAFF. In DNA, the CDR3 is TGTGCCAGCAGTTACTTTGGGGGGTTGAACACTGAAGCTTTCTTT.

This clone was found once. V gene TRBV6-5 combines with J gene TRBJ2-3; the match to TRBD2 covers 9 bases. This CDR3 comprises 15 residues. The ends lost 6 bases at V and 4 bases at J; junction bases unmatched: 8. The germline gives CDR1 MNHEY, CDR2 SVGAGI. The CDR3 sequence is CASSPAGGRADTQYF. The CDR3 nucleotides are TGTGCCAGCAGCCCGGCGGGCGGGAGGGCAGATACGCAGTATTTT.

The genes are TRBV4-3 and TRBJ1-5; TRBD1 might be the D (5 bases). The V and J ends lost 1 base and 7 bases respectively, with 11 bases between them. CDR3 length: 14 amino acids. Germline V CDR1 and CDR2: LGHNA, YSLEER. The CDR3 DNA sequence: TGCGCCAGCAGCCAAGTTTTGGGGGGGCAGCCCCAGCATTTT. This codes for CASSQVLGGQPQHF.

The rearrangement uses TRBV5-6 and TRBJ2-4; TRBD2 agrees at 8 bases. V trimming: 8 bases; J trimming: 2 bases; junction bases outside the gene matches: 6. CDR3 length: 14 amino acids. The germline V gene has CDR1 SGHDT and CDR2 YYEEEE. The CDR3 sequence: CAREAGAPKNIQYF. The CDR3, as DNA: TGTGCCAGGGAAGCGGGAGCCCCCAAAAACATTCAGTACTTC.

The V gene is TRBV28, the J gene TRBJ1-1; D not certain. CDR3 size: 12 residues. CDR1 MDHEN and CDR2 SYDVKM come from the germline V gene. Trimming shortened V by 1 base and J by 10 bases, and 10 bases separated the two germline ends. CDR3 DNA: TGTGCCAGCAGTTTATATCGGGGAGGAGCTTTCTTT. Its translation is CASSLYRGGAFF. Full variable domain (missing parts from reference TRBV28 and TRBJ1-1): DVKVTQSSRYLVKRTGEKVFLECVQDMDHENMFWYRQDPGLGLRLIYFSYDVKMKEKGDIPEGYSVSREKKERFSLILESASTNQTSMYLCASSLYRGGAFFGQGTRLTVV.

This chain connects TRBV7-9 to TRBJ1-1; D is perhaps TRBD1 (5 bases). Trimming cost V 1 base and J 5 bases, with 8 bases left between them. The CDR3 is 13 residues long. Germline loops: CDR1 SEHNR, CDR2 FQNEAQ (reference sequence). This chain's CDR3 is CASSLVTGTEAFF. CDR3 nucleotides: TGTGCCAGCAGCTTAGTCACAGGAACTGAAGCTTTCTTT. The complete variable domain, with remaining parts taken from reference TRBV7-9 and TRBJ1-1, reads DTGVSQNPRHKITKRGQNVTFRCDPISEHNRLYWYRQTLGQGPEFLTYFQNEAQLEKSRLLSDRFSAERPKGSFSTLEIQRTEQGDSAMYLCASSLVTGTEAFFGQGTRLTVV.

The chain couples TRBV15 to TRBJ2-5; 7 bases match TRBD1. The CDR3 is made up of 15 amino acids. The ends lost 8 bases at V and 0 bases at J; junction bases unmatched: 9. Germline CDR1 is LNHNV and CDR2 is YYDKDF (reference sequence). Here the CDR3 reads CATREAQGNQETQYF. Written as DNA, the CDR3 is TGTGCCACCCGAGAGGCACAGGGGAACCAAGAGACCCAGTACTTC.

CDR3 nucleotides: TGTGCCAGCTCATTGACAGGACAGTCATCCCAAGAGACCCAGTACTTC. This gives the protein CASSLTGQSSQETQYF. The chain couples TRBV18 to TRBJ2-5, with a weak D call TRBD1 (6 bases). The V gene's germline CDR1 is KGHSH and CDR2 LQKENI. This CDR3 is built from 16 residues. V lost 5 bases and J 1 base, leaving 17 bases between the germline ends.

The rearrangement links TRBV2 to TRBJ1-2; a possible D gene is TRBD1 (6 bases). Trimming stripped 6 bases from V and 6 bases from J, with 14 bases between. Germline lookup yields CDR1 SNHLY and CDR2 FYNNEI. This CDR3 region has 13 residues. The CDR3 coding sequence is TGTGCCAGCAGCGCCCGGGGGGGCGATGGCTACACCTTC. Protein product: CASSARGGDGYTF.

Here the CDR3 reads CASSSGQGPAWNTEAFF. For the CDR3, the DNA is TGTGCCAGCAGCTCCGGACAGGGGCCCGCCTGGAACACTGAAGCTTTCTTT. The chain joins TRBV11-1 to TRBJ1-1, with 9 bases aligning to TRBD1. The ends lost 4 bases at V and 1 base at J; junction bases unmatched: 10. The CDR3 covers 17 residues. Germline V gene lookup returns CDR1 SGHAT and CDR2 FQDESV (reference sequence).

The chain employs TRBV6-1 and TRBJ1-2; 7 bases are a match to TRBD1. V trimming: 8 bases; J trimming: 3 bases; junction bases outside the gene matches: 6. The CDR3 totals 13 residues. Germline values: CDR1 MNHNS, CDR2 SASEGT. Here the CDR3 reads CASGRQGDYGYTF. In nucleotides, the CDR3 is TGTGCCAGCGGAAGACAGGGAGACTATGGCTACACCTTC.